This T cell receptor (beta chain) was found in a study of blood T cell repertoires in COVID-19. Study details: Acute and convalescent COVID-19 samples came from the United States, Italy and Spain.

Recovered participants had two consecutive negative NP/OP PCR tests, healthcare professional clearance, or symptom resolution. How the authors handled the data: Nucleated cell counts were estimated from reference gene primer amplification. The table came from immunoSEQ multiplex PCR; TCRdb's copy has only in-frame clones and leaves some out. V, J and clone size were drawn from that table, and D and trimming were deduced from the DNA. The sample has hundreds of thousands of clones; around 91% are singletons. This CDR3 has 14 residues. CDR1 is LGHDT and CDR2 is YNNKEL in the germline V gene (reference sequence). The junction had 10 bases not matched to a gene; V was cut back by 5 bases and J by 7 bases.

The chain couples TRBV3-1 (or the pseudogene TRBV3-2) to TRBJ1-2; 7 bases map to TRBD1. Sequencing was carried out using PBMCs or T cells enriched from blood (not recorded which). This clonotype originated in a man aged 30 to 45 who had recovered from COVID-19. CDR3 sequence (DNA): TGTGCCAGCAGCAGCACCGGGACAGTGACTGGCTACACCTTC. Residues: CASSSTGTVTGYTF.